Included here is one TCR beta chain sequence, with context. Its target is unknown. This sample was taken from a study of T cells in narcolepsy. Study-level findings and limits: Autoreactive HCRT-specific and TRIB2-specific clonotypes were marked in same-patient CSF-versus-blood CD4+ comparisons. In some patient and control memory CD4+ samples, autoreactive clones were absent.

Libraries were prepared by immunoSEQ multiplex PCR; TCRdb keeps only in-frame clonotypes and omits some of them. There are tens of thousands of clones in the sample; roughly four fifths occur only once, and 0.75% to 1% lies in the top ten. The CDR3 extends over 13 amino acids. From germline, CDR1 is MNHEY and CDR2 SMNVEV (reference sequence). Trimming stripped 8 bases from V and 9 bases from J, with 14 bases between. This receptor was obtained from a human donor with narcolepsy. Sequences were obtained from CD45RA- memory CD4+ T cells from PBMCs. V and J are TRBV27 and TRBJ1-6; D unresolved. As DNA, the CDR3 is TGTGCCAGCGGGAATCGGTTGGGTTCACCCCTCCACTTT. Its translation: CASGNRLGSPLHF.